Below, 25 T cell receptor beta chains from the same sample are listed, as sequenced in a study of T cell responses to AZD1222 COVID-19 vaccine. Data came from immunoSEQ multiplex PCR; TCRdb stores just in-frame clones and leaves some out. Of 140,000 to 150,000 clones detected, around nine tenths appear once; the ten largest clones hold under 4.5%. This specimen consisted of peripheral blood, obtained on day 0 of AZD1222 vaccination. The receptors originated from an adult in good health.

J is TRBJ1-2 and V is TRBV30; D not certain. Germline V CDR1 and CDR2: GTSNPN, SVGIG (reference sequence). The V end lost 6 bases, the J end lost 4 bases, and 15 bases lay between the germline ends. The CDR3 consists of 13 residues. As DNA, the CDR3 is TGTGCCTGCCCTTCGGCCTCTGTCTATGGCTACACCTTC. This translates into CACPSASVYGYTF.

The V and J genes are TRBV10-3 and TRBJ2-5; 10 nucleotides agree with TRBD2. This CDR3 region has 18 residues. Unmatched junction bases numbered 11, after V lost 2 bases and J lost 2 bases. From germline, CDR1 is ENHRY and CDR2 SYGVKD. DNA for the CDR3: TGTGCCATCAGTGAGGGGCTAGCGGGAGTACGGGGGCAAGAGACCCAGTACTTC. This encodes CAISEGLAGVRGQETQYF.

The V call is TRBV4-2, the J call TRBJ2-1; 10 nucleotides match TRBD2. The CDR3 has 16 residues. CDR1 LGHNA and CDR2 YNFKEQ come from the germline V gene. V lost 4 bases and J lost 9; bases outside the gene matches: 12. CDR3 sequence: CASSPPLAGDGGEQFF. In nucleotides, the CDR3 is TGTGCCAGCAGCCCTCCCCTAGCGGGAGACGGTGGTGAGCAGTTCTTC.

The chain carries TRBV18 and TRBJ2-1; tentative D call: TRBD2 (6 bases). The germline V gene has CDR1 KGHSH and CDR2 LQKENI. Deletions cut 6 bases from V and 8 bases from J, with 20 bases between. The CDR3 totals 15 residues. The CDR3 DNA reads TGTGCCAGCTCCAAGGGACTGTCTCAGCGGGATGAGCAGTTCTTC. It translates to CASSKGLSQRDEQFF.

The chain carries TRBV28 and TRBJ1-2; D gene uncertain. The CDR3 has 13 residues. CDR1 and CDR2 (germline): MDHEN, SYDVKM. V dropped 7 bases and J dropped 7 bases, with 16 bases sitting between them. The CDR3 is CASISLDVSGYTF. In DNA, the CDR3 is TGTGCCAGCATCTCTCTAGACGTCTCTGGCTACACCTTC.

This chain connects TRBV19 to TRBJ2-5; 7 bases fit TRBD1. Germline assignment: CDR1 LNHDA and CDR2 SQIVND (reference sequence). The CDR3 has 13 residues. V lost 5 bases, J lost 4 bases, and 4 bases stayed unmatched. CDR3 DNA sequence: TGTGCCAGTAGTCAACAGGGGCGAGAGACCCAGTACTTC. Its translation is CASSQQGRETQYF.

The genes are TRBV7-2 and TRBJ2-7; D might be TRBD2 (5 bases). CDR3 length: 15 amino acids. CDR1 and CDR2 (germline): SGHTA, FQGNSA. Trimming removed 1 base at V and 2 bases at J, with 12 bases between. In nucleotides, the CDR3 is TGTGCCAGCAGCTTAGAAGAGGGAGAAACCTACGAGCAGTACTTC. It is translated as CASSLEEGETYEQYF.

V gene TRBV7-3 combines with J gene TRBJ2-1; D gene uncertain. The CDR3 contains 13 residues. Trimming shortened V by 2 bases and J by 5 bases, and 7 bases separated the two germline ends. CDR1 and CDR2 from the germline V gene are SGHTA and FQGTGA. The CDR3 nucleotides read TGTGCCAGCAGCTTATTAGTAGACAATGAGCAGTTCTTC. Translated: CASSLLVDNEQFF.

The V call is TRBV19, the J call TRBJ2-1; TRBD1 might be the D (5 bases). The CDR3 contains 13 residues. V was trimmed by 8 bases and J by 4 bases, leaving 12 bases between them. Looked up from germline, CDR1 is LNHDA and CDR2 is SQIVND (reference sequence). The CDR3 DNA sequence: TGTGCCAGTTCCACACAGGTTTACAATGAGCAGTTCTTC. As protein: CASSTQVYNEQFF. Complete variable domain (other parts from reference TRBV19 and TRBJ2-1): DGGITQSPKYLFRKEGQNVTLSCEQNLNHDAMYWYRQDPGQGLRLIYYSQIVNDFQKGDIAEGYSVSREKKESFPLTVTSAQKNPTAFYLCASSTQVYNEQFFGPGTRLTVL.

J is TRBJ1-2 and V is TRBV6-1; the D gene is possibly TRBD1 (6 bases). The germline CDR1 and CDR2 sequences are MNHNS and SASEGT. Trimming removed 2 bases at V and 3 bases at J, with 13 bases between. The CDR3 extends over 15 amino acids. CDR3 bases: TGTGCCAGCAGTGAATTTGACAGGTCTTACTATGGCTACACCTTC. Protein product: CASSEFDRSYYGYTF.

This chain uses TRBV5-1 with TRBJ1-2, with 7 bases matching TRBD1. The CDR3 has 13 residues. V shed 4 bases and J 2 bases; nucleotides not matched to a gene: 2. Per the germline V gene, CDR1 is SGHRS and CDR2 is YFSETQ. CDR3 nucleotides: TGCGCCAGCAGCGGGACAGTCAACTATGGCTACACCTTC. Its protein is CASSGTVNYGYTF.

This chain joins TRBV10-3 and TRBJ2-2, with TRBD2 matching over 9 bases. J lost 4 bases, V lost 11 bases, and 11 bases had no gene match. This CDR3 has 15 residues. Germline loops: CDR1 ENHRY, CDR2 SYGVKD. The CDR3 DNA sequence: TGTGCCGTAACGGTCGCGGGAGGGGGCACCGGGGAGCTGTTTTTT. Its protein product is CAVTVAGGGTGELFF.

This chain connects TRBV19 to TRBJ1-3; TRBD1 matches at 12 bases. After removal of 6 bases from V and 4 bases from J, the junction contained 4 bases not matched to a gene. The CDR3 runs to 15 residues. Germline V gene data show CDR1 as LNHDA and CDR2 as SQIVND (reference sequence). Here the CDR3 reads CASRLGQGAGNTIYF. CDR3 nucleotide sequence: TGTGCCAGTAGGCTGGGACAGGGGGCCGGAAACACCATATATTTT.

The rearrangement links TRBV5-1 to TRBJ2-7; D possibly corresponds to TRBD2 (5 bases). From germline, CDR1 is SGHRS and CDR2 YFSETQ. The CDR3 length is 15 residues. With 3 bases removed from V and 2 bases from J, the gap between germline ends came to 15 bases. The DNA of the CDR3 is TGCGCCAGCAGCTATACCGGGATTACCGCCTACGAGCAGTACTTC. Its translation: CASSYTGITAYEQYF.

The chain is built from TRBV5-8 and TRBJ2-7; the D gene could be TRBD1 or TRBD2 (6 bases each). The CDR3 spans 14 residues. The V and J ends lost 4 bases and 2 bases respectively, with 13 bases between them. Germline V gene sequence: CDR1 SGHTS, CDR2 YDEGEE. CDR3 protein: CASSPGASAYEQYF. CDR3 sequence (DNA): TGTGCCAGCAGCCCGGGGGCTAGCGCCTACGAGCAGTACTTC.

J is TRBJ1-5 and V is TRBV28; D call uncertain. The germline V gene encodes CDR1 MDHEN and CDR2 SYDVKM. The CDR3 totals 11 residues. V was clipped by 5 bases and J by 7 bases, with 6 bases between them. CDR3 residues: CASSQRQPQHF. The CDR3 DNA sequence: TGTGCCAGCAGTCAAAGGCAGCCCCAGCATTTT.

The chain joins TRBV11-2 to TRBJ2-1; no clear D gene. The CDR3 spans 13 residues. Per the germline V gene, CDR1 is SGHAT and CDR2 is FQNNGV. V was cut by 3 bases and J by 8 bases, with 11 bases left in between. This CDR3 reads CASSFGRGDEQFF. For the CDR3, the DNA is TGTGCCAGCAGCTTTGGTCGCGGAGATGAGCAGTTCTTC. Full variable domain (missing parts from reference TRBV11-2 and TRBJ2-1): EAGVAQSPRYKIIEKRQSVAFWCNPISGHATLYWYQQILGQGPKLLIQFQNNGVVDDSQLPKDRFSAERLKGVDSTLKIQPAKLEDSAVYLCASSFGRGDEQFFGPGTRLTVL.

The genes are TRBV20-1 and TRBJ2-5, with D uncertain. This CDR3 contains 10 residues. V was pared by 1 base and J by 4 bases, with 1 base between. Germline lookup yields CDR1 DFQATT and CDR2 SNEGSKA (reference sequence). The CDR3, as DNA: TGCAGTGCTAGAGTAGAGACCCAGTACTTC. It specifies CSARVETQYF.

CDR3 sequence: CASSLVSRSGRTGELFF. Here the CDR3 DNA reads TGTGCCAGCAGCTTAGTCAGCCGGTCAGGCCGCACCGGGGAGCTGTTTTTT. This chain uses TRBV5-8 with TRBJ2-2; D unresolved. There are 17 residues in the CDR3. Trimming took 2 bases from V and 4 from J, leaving 18 bases between them. CDR1 and CDR2 from the germline V gene are SGHTS and YDEGEE.

The V call is TRBV18, the J call TRBJ2-7, with TRBD1 matching 8 bases. The CDR3 has 19 residues. V was clipped by 3 bases and J by 0 bases; unmatched bases: 16. Germline loops: CDR1 KGHSH, CDR2 LQKENI. CDR3 DNA sequence: TGTGCCAGCTCACCGCTCTTCGTTCAGGGGGCGAACTCCTCCTACGAGCAGTACTTC. It specifies CASSPLFVQGANSSYEQYF.

V is TRBV5-8 and J is TRBJ1-1, with D hard to call. In germline, CDR1 is SGHTS, CDR2 YDEGEE. V lost 2 bases, J lost 11 bases, and 10 bases lay in between. The CDR3 is made up of 11 amino acids. The CDR3 reads CASSFSGRAFF. Here the CDR3 DNA reads TGTGCCAGCAGCTTCTCCGGGCGGGCTTTCTTT.

The V and J genes are TRBV11-2 and TRBJ2-7, with 8 bases fitting TRBD2. The CDR3 has 13 residues. The V segment lost 3 bases and the J segment 4 bases; nucleotides outside the gene matches: 2. Germline V gene sequence: CDR1 SGHAT, CDR2 FQNNGV. CDR3 protein: CASSFPSGYEQYF. In nucleotides, the CDR3 is TGTGCCAGCAGCTTTCCTAGCGGGTACGAGCAGTACTTC.

The rearrangement links TRBV28 to TRBJ2-3; no firm D call. V dropped 4 bases and J dropped 0 bases, with 5 bases sitting between them. The CDR3 has 13 residues. CDR1 MDHEN and CDR2 SYDVKM come from the germline V gene. The CDR3 is CASSSHSTDTQYF. For the CDR3, the DNA is TGTGCCAGCAGTTCACATAGCACAGATACGCAGTATTTT.

V usage is TRBV7-2 and J usage is TRBJ1-5; the D is unclear. CDR1 and CDR2 from the germline V gene are SGHTA and FQGNSA. This CDR3 comprises 17 residues. Trimming removed 5 bases from V and 0 bases from J, with 17 bases in between. DNA of the CDR3: TGTGCCAGCAGCCCCTCCTCGCTTTTTTATAGCAATCAGCCCCAGCATTTT. It encodes CASSPSSLFYSNQPQHF.

This clone has only one observation. The CDR3 sequence is CASSPPGDQETQYF. DNA of the CDR3: TGTGCCAGCAGTCCTCCGGGGGACCAAGAGACCCAGTACTTC. The V call is TRBV6-6, the J call TRBJ2-5; D possibly corresponds to TRBD2 (6 bases). The CDR3 contains 14 residues. Trimming stripped 5 bases from V and 0 bases from J, with 10 bases between. Germline CDR1 is MNHNY and CDR2 is SVGAGI (reference sequence).